The 28 T cell receptor beta chains in this list originate from one sample, sequenced in a study of cytomegalovirus exposure and HLA in healthy donors. The primer mix had 60 Vbeta and 13 Jbeta primers. Generated by immunoSEQ multiplex PCR, the TCRdb table keeps only in-frame clones and is missing some. In the table there are some 180,000 clones, roughly three quarters of which are singletons. Sequenced material: PBMCs. These receptors were taken from a male donor in good health and CMV-seronegative.

The CDR3 protein is CASKAGTGGDTQYF. The DNA of the CDR3 is TGTGCCAGCAAGGCGGGAACGGGAGGGGATACGCAGTATTTT. The chain uses TRBV7-3 and TRBJ2-3; 8 bases are shared with TRBD2. V lost 7 bases and J lost 6; bases outside the gene matches: 9. The length of the CDR3 is 14 residues. Germline V lookup: CDR1 SGHTA, CDR2 FQGTGA.

The table lists this clone with a few counts. The same CDR3 also results from other DNA sequences found in this sample. V and J are TRBV6-5 and TRBJ1-4; D remains unclear. The CDR3 sequence is 14 residues long. Germline V lookup: CDR1 MNHEY, CDR2 SVGAGI. Between the trimmed V and J ends, which lost 6 bases and 10 bases, there was a span of 18 bases. The CDR3, as DNA: TGTGCCAGCAGGCCCCTCGAGAGGGCAGCAAAACTGTTTTTT. Translated: CASRPLERAAKLFF.

This clone was picked up one time. The rearrangement joins TRBV7-6 to TRBJ2-1, with 12 bases fitting TRBD2. CDR1 and CDR2 from the germline V gene are SGHVS and FNYEAQ. Trimming at V came to 1 base and at J to 9 bases, leaving 10 bases not matched to a gene. The CDR3 extends over 17 amino acids. Here the CDR3 reads CASSLEYPSGRAGEQFF. CDR3 nucleotide sequence: TGTGCCAGCAGCTTAGAATACCCTAGCGGGAGGGCTGGTGAGCAGTTCTTC.

V gene TRBV9 combines with J gene TRBJ2-1; 10 bases map to TRBD2. CDR3 length: 14 residues. In germline, CDR1 is SGDLS, CDR2 YYNGEE. V was pared by 0 bases and J by 14 bases, with 8 bases of the junction left unmatched. CDR3 DNA: TGTGCCAGCAGCGTAGGTGGTAGCGGGGGGCCCGAGTTCTTC. Translation gives CASSVGGSGGPEFF.

The chain couples TRBV6-5 to TRBJ1-5, with 8 bases fitting TRBD1. Unmatched junction bases numbered 5, after V lost 4 bases and J lost 6 bases. The germline gives CDR1 MNHEY, CDR2 SVGAGI. CDR3 length: 14 amino acids. CDR3 sequence reads: CASSWTGQGQPQHF. In DNA form, the CDR3 reads TGTGCCAGCAGTTGGACAGGGCAGGGTCAGCCCCAGCATTTT.

This chain uses TRBV30 with TRBJ1-2; D gene ambiguous. CDR1 is GTSNPN and CDR2 is SVGIG in the germline V gene (reference sequence). V was cut by 1 base and J by 4 bases, with 7 bases left in between. The CDR3 contains 12 residues. The CDR3 DNA is TGTGCCTGGAGTGATGTCAGCTATGGCTACACCTTC. Protein sequence: CAWSDVSYGYTF.

This chain connects TRBV14 to TRBJ2-2, with D tentatively TRBD2 (6 bases). The CDR3 covers 15 residues. Trimming pared 6 bases from V and 7 bases from J, leaving 18 bases between. Germline V gene sequence: CDR1 SGHDN, CDR2 FVKESK. The CDR3 here is CASSHLKGGGGELFF. The CDR3 nucleotides are TGTGCCAGCAGTCACCTTAAGGGAGGCGGCGGGGAGCTGTTTTTT.

The chain is built from TRBV6-5 and TRBJ2-1; the match to TRBD2 covers 11 bases. The CDR3 runs 15 residues. Trimming removed 6 bases from V and 6 bases from J; junction bases left unmatched: 7. The germline gives CDR1 MNHEY, CDR2 SVGAGI. The CDR3: CASSPGLAGPNEQFF. Written as DNA, the CDR3 is TGTGCCAGCAGCCCCGGACTAGCGGGTCCCAATGAGCAGTTCTTC.

The chain uses TRBV19 and TRBJ2-7; 7 bases line up with TRBD2. CDR3 size: 13 residues. Germline V CDR1 and CDR2: LNHDA, SQIVND (reference sequence). V shed 6 bases, J shed 0 bases, and the junction held 2 bases outside the gene matches. CDR3 sequence: CASRGGSSYEQYF. The CDR3, as DNA: TGTGCCAGTAGGGGGGGGTCCTCCTACGAGCAGTACTTC.

Comments on this clone: Compared with germline, one end of the junction differs, possibly owing to a read error. The V call is TRBV11-3, the J call TRBJ1-3, with unresolved D. The CDR3 is 14 amino acids. Per the germline V gene, CDR1 is SGHNT and CDR2 is YENEEA. The CDR3 DNA sequence: TGTGCCAGCAGTTTAGGCGGTCCTGGAAACACCATATATTTT. This codes for CASSLGGPGNTIYF. Looking up the rest from reference TRBV11-3 and TRBJ1-3 gives the full variable domain: EAGVVQSPRYKIIEKKQPVAFWCNPISGHNTLYWYLQNLGQGPELLIRYENEEAVDDSQLPKDRFSAERLKGVDSTLKIQPAELGDSAVYLCASSLGGPGNTIYFGEGSWLTVV.

J is TRBJ1-2 and V is TRBV30, with 7 bases identical to TRBD1. CDR3 length equals 14 residues. CDR1 GTSNPN and CDR2 SVGIG come from the germline V gene (reference sequence). V gave up 2 bases and J gave up 4 bases; unmatched junction bases: 7. Written as DNA, the CDR3 is TGTGCCTGGAGTCCTCCGGGACAGCCCTATGGCTACACCTTC. Translation gives CAWSPPGQPYGYTF.

A note on this clone: The sample contains more than one DNA sequence encoding this CDR3. The V gene is TRBV6-5, the J gene TRBJ2-3; D ambiguous. V gave up 2 bases and J gave up 1 base, with 7 bases separating them. Germline loops: CDR1 MNHEY, CDR2 SVGAGI. CDR3 length: 14 residues. The CDR3 loop reads CASSYIAGTDTQYF. DNA for the CDR3: TGTGCCAGCAGTTACATTGCGGGCACAGATACGCAGTATTTT.

J is TRBJ2-7 and V is TRBV2; 9 bases match TRBD1. Germline values: CDR1 SNHLY, CDR2 FYNNEI. The CDR3 consists of 14 residues. J was trimmed by 2 bases and V by 5 bases; bases with no gene match: 4. CDR3 in DNA: TGTGCCAGCAGTCCACAGGGGGCCCCCTACGAGCAGTACTTC. Residues: CASSPQGAPYEQYF.

The chain uses TRBV7-3 and TRBJ1-2; possibly TRBD1 for D (5 bases). The CDR3 covers 14 residues. Germline-derived CDR1 and CDR2 are SGHTA and FQGTGA. Deletions cut 3 bases from V and 2 bases from J, with 10 bases between. For the CDR3, the DNA is TGTGCCAGCAGCTTTGGAGCAGGGAACTATGGCTACACCTTC. Protein sequence: CASSFGAGNYGYTF.

The table lists this clone with a few counts. V gene TRBV6-1 combines with J gene TRBJ1-6; D not resolved. The CDR3 loop spans 17 amino acids. Germline V lookup: CDR1 MNHNS, CDR2 SASEGT. V dropped 1 base and J dropped 4 bases, with 14 bases sitting between them. The CDR3 coding sequence is TGTGCCAGCAGTGAAGTTTATCACAGCCTGTATAATTCACCCCTCCACTTT. Amino acids: CASSEVYHSLYNSPLHF.

The J gene is TRBJ1-2, the V gene TRBV13; D possibly corresponds to TRBD1 (6 bases). Per the germline V gene, CDR1 is PRHDT and CDR2 is FYEKMQ (reference sequence). The CDR3 has 15 amino acids. V lost 5 bases and J 0 bases, leaving 13 bases between the germline ends. For the CDR3, the DNA is TGTGCCAGCAGCCCGCAGACAGGAGCTAACTATGGCTACACCTTC. It is translated as CASSPQTGANYGYTF.

The chain uses TRBV7-6 and TRBJ2-7, with TRBD1 as a possible D gene (5 bases). The CDR3 sequence is 12 residues long. Germline CDR1 reads SGHVS; CDR2 reads FNYEAQ. V was shortened by 5 bases and J by 3 bases, with 8 bases between the two germline ends. The CDR3 DNA is TGTGCCAGCAGCCCCAGGGTCTACGAGCAGTACTTC. Translated: CASSPRVYEQYF. The whole variable domain, remainder taken from reference TRBV7-6 and TRBJ2-7, is GAGVSQSPRYKVTKRGQDVALRCDPISGHVSLYWYRQALGQGPEFLTYFNYEAQQDKSGLPNDRFSAERPEGSISTLTIQRTEQRDSAMYRCASSPRVYEQYFGPGTRLTVT.

The CDR3 is CASTTNDRGFFYGYTF. CDR3 nucleotides: TGTGCCAGCACCACAAACGATCGGGGTTTCTTCTATGGCTACACCTTC. This sequence joins TRBV11-2 and TRBJ1-2; no reliable D call. Germline V gives CDR1 SGHAT, CDR2 FQNNGV. V was clipped by 7 bases and J by 4 bases, with 22 bases between them. This CDR3 is 16 amino acids long.

The rearrangement uses TRBV28 and TRBJ2-5; D not certain. CDR1 is MDHEN, CDR2 SYDVKM, per germline. The V end was cut by 3 bases, the J end by 5 bases, with 10 bases between. The CDR3 spans 13 residues. CDR3 nucleotides: TGTGCCAGCAGTTTGTCAGAATGGGAGACCCAGTACTTC. This encodes CASSLSEWETQYF.

This chain connects TRBV29-1 to TRBJ2-7, with 9 bases aligning to TRBD2. Germline CDR1 is SQVTM and CDR2 is ANQGSEA. The length of the CDR3 is 13 residues. V dropped 7 bases and J dropped 1; count of bases not matched to a gene: 5. The CDR3 DNA sequence: TGCAGCGGTAGCGGGGGAGATTCCTACGAGCAGTACTTC. Translation gives CSGSGGDSYEQYF.

V is TRBV25-1 and J is TRBJ1-5, with 9 bases identical to TRBD1. This CDR3 has 15 amino acids. Germline loops: CDR1 MGHDK, CDR2 SYGVNS. V lost 2 bases, J lost 3 bases, and 2 bases stayed unmatched. The CDR3 bases are TGTGCCAGCAGTGAAGGGGACAGGGTCAATCAGCCCCAGCATTTT. Amino acid sequence: CASSEGDRVNQPQHF.

The chain couples TRBV30 to TRBJ2-1; tentative D call: TRBD2 (5 bases). Trimming removed 1 base from V and 2 bases from J, with 9 bases in between. Germline V gene data show CDR1 as GTSNPN and CDR2 as SVGIG (reference sequence). This CDR3 has 14 amino acids. This CDR3 reads CAWSASGAYNEQFF. The CDR3 DNA reads TGTGCCTGGAGTGCGTCCGGGGCCTACAATGAGCAGTTCTTC.

V usage is TRBV7-9 and J usage is TRBJ2-3, with D uncertain. The germline V gene encodes CDR1 SEHNR and CDR2 FQNEAQ (reference sequence). Trimming removed 4 bases from V and 6 bases from J, with 11 bases in between. CDR3 length: 13 residues. The CDR3 sequence is CASSSTLWDTQYF. The CDR3 nucleotides read TGTGCCAGCAGCTCAACTCTATGGGATACGCAGTATTTT. Combining the CDR3 with reference TRBV7-9 and TRBJ2-3 gives the whole variable domain DTGVSQNPRHKITKRGQNVTFRCDPISEHNRLYWYRQTLGQGPEFLTYFQNEAQLEKSRLLSDRFSAERPKGSFSTLEIQRTEQGDSAMYLCASSSTLWDTQYFGPGTRLTVL.

V gene TRBV7-9 combines with J gene TRBJ1-1; D is perhaps TRBD1 (6 bases). V was pared by 3 bases and J by 0 bases, with 17 bases between. The CDR3 spans 17 residues. Looked up from germline, CDR1 is SEHNR and CDR2 is FQNEAQ (reference sequence). CDR3 sequence reads: CASSFRTGGAMNTEAFF. CDR3 bases: TGTGCCAGCAGCTTCCGCACGGGGGGCGCCATGAACACTGAAGCTTTCTTT.

The rearrangement uses TRBV30 and TRBJ1-5, with D perhaps matching TRBD1 (6 bases). This CDR3 spans 13 amino acids. The germline V gene has CDR1 GTSNPN and CDR2 SVGIG (reference sequence). V lost 2 bases and J lost 5, with 10 bases in between. The CDR3 here is CAWSYRDHQPQHF. CDR3 in DNA: TGTGCCTGGAGTTACAGGGACCATCAGCCCCAGCATTTT.

This clone was seen a few times. This chain connects TRBV28 to TRBJ2-7; 10 bases are a match to TRBD2. V shed 5 bases, J shed 4 bases, and the junction held 5 bases outside the gene matches. Germline CDR1 MDHEN, CDR2 SYDVKM. The CDR3 runs 14 residues. Here the CDR3 reads CASSRSGRTYEQYF. The CDR3 DNA is TGTGCCAGCAGTCGTAGCGGGAGGACTTACGAGCAGTACTTC.

The gene calls are TRBV19 and TRBJ2-1; 10 bases align to TRBD1. V lost 7 bases to trimming and J lost 7 bases; unmatched junction nucleotides: 7. Looked up from germline, CDR1 is LNHDA and CDR2 is SQIVND (reference sequence). There are 14 residues in the CDR3. The CDR3 DNA follows: TGTGCCAGTAAATCCGGGACAGGGGTTAATGAGCAGTTCTTC. It yields the protein CASKSGTGVNEQFF. Filled out from reference TRBV19 and TRBJ2-1, the complete variable domain reads DGGITQSPKYLFRKEGQNVTLSCEQNLNHDAMYWYRQDPGQGLRLIYYSQIVNDFQKGDIAEGYSVSREKKESFPLTVTSAQKNPTAFYLCASKSGTGVNEQFFGPGTRLTVL.

The genes are TRBV18 and TRBJ1-1; D is perhaps TRBD1 (5 bases). CDR3 length equals 16 residues. The germline gives CDR1 KGHSH, CDR2 LQKENI. The V and J ends lost 6 bases and 4 bases respectively, with 21 bases between them. CDR3 in amino acids: CASSVSGPNWGTEAFF. The CDR3 DNA reads as TGTGCCAGCTCGGTTTCAGGGCCGAATTGGGGCACTGAAGCTTTCTTT.